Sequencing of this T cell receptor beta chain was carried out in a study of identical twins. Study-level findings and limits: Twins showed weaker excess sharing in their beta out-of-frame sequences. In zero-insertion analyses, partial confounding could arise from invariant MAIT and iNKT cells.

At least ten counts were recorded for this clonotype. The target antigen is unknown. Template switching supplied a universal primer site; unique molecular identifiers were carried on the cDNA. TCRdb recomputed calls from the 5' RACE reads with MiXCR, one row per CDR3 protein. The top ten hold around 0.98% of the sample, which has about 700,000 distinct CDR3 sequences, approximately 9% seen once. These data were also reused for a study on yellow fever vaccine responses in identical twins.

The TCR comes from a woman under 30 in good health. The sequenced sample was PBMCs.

In DNA form, the CDR3 reads TGTGCCAGCAGCCGCGGACAGGGGGCCTACGAGCAGTACTTC. This encodes CASSRGQGAYEQYF. V is TRBV3-1 and J is TRBJ2-7, with TRBD1 matching over 10 bases. Germline assignment: CDR1 LGHDT and CDR2 YNNKEL (reference sequence). The ends lost 4 bases at V and 2 bases at J; junction bases unmatched: 2. This CDR3 comprises 14 residues.